The 20 T cell receptor beta chains listed next were all sequenced from one sample in a study of T cells after yellow fever vaccination (dated by TCRdb to between 2018 and 2021). The label giving this sample's treatment or condition can be read as: live attenuated yellow fever vaccine strain. Library creation used 5' RACE. Instrument on record: Illumina HiSeq 2500. The raw public data were reprocessed by TCRdb itself: fastp quality trimming at Q25, MiXCR clonotype calling, in-frame beta chains only. Each entry merges the rows of one CDR3 protein and shows their most common DNA and genes. Here the sample has hundreds of thousands of distinct CDR3 sequences; 9% to 15% occur a single time. The top ten constitute just under 15% of the sample. Specimen: PBMCs, collected on the day of the yellow fever booster vaccination. The receptors here all came from a man younger than 40 who received the YFV17D yellow fever vaccine.

This clonotype appeared a few times. The V and J genes are TRBV27 and TRBJ1-6, with D possibly being TRBD1 (5 bases). CDR1 and CDR2 (germline): MNHEY, SMNVEV (reference sequence). The CDR3 consists of 15 residues. With 0 bases removed from V and 6 bases from J, the gap between germline ends came to 9 bases. CDR3 protein: CASSLSYRSNSPLHF. The CDR3 nucleotides are TGTGCCAGCAGTTTATCTTACAGGTCTAATTCACCCCTCCACTTT.

The chain recombines TRBV11-2 with TRBJ1-6; tentatively, D is TRBD1 (5 bases). The CDR3 consists of 16 residues. Germline loops: CDR1 SGHAT, CDR2 FQNNGV. V was trimmed by 4 bases and J by 5 bases, leaving 15 bases between them. CDR3 DNA: TGTGCCAGCAGCTCAATCCGGGACGGGAATAATTCACCCCTCCACTTT. Protein: CASSSIRDGNNSPLHF.

This clonotype was seen many times. This chain joins TRBV4-3 and TRBJ2-6, with 7 nucleotides matching TRBD1. Trimming at V came to 0 bases and at J to 10 bases, leaving 0 bases not matched to a gene. Per germline, CDR1 LGHNA and CDR2 YSLEER. The CDR3 contains 13 residues. The CDR3: CASSQEQGNVLTF. The CDR3, as DNA: TGCGCCAGCAGCCAAGAACAGGGGAACGTCCTGACTTTC.

The table lists this clonotype with a few counts. CDR3 protein: CASSLVGQKGTEAFF. The CDR3 bases are TGTGCCAGCAGCTTAGTAGGGCAAAAAGGCACTGAAGCTTTCTTT. The gene calls are TRBV7-8 and TRBJ1-1; D uncertain. The CDR3 is 15 residues long. Germline assignment: CDR1 SGHVS and CDR2 FQNEAQ. Trimming removed 1 base at V and 4 bases at J, with 13 bases between.

This clonotype was observed a handful of times. The gene calls are TRBV7-2 and TRBJ2-5; 10 bases fit TRBD2. The CDR3 has 15 amino acids. CDR1 is SGHTA and CDR2 is FQGNSA in the germline V gene. With V trimmed by 5 bases and J by 4 bases, 7 bases remained unmatched. CDR3 loop: CASSAAGLAVETQYF. The DNA of the CDR3 is TGTGCCAGCAGCGCCGCCGGACTAGCGGTAGAGACCCAGTACTTC.

V and J are TRBV5-1 and TRBJ1-1; TRBD1 agrees at 11 bases. The CDR3 extends over 15 amino acids. The junction had 5 bases not matched to a gene; V was cut back by 4 bases and J by 3 bases. CDR1 is SGHRS, CDR2 YFSETQ, per germline. The CDR3 DNA is TGCGCCAGCAGCACCGGACAGGGGGCCGACACTGAAGCTTTCTTT. Its protein product is CASSTGQGADTEAFF.

This clonotype was picked up a small number of times. The chain employs TRBV5-5 and TRBJ2-1, with unresolved D. This CDR3 has 15 residues. Trimming stripped 2 bases from V and 8 bases from J, with 17 bases between. CDR1 SGHKS and CDR2 YYEKEE come from the germline V gene (reference sequence). The CDR3 DNA reads as TGTGCCAGCAGCTTCCTGGGATCCCTTCGGGATGAGCAGTTCTTC. It is translated as CASSFLGSLRDEQFF. Full variable domain (outside the CDR3, taken from reference TRBV5-5 and TRBJ2-1): DAGVTQSPTHLIKTRGQQVTLRCSPISGHKSVSWYQQVLGQGPQFIFQYYEKEERGRGNFPDRFSARQFPNYSSELNVNALLLGDSALYLCASSFLGSLRDEQFFGPGTRLTVL.

This rearrangement joins TRBV27 to TRBJ2-1; TRBD2 agrees at 8 bases. The CDR3 is made up of 16 amino acids. CDR1 is MNHEY, CDR2 SMNVEV, per germline (reference sequence). V shed 5 bases and J 4 bases; nucleotides not matched to a gene: 10. CDR3 nucleotide sequence: TGTGCCAGCAGTCCCGTAACTAGCGGCAGATACAATGAGCAGTTCTTC. Its protein product is CASSPVTSGRYNEQFF.

This chain connects TRBV7-2 to TRBJ2-5, with 9 bases identical to TRBD1. The J segment lost 2 bases and the V segment lost 5 bases, leaving 6 bases of the junction unmatched. Germline V gives CDR1 SGHTA, CDR2 FQGNSA. The CDR3 length is 15 residues. CDR3 sequence (DNA): TGTGCCAGCAGCGTCGCTGGACAGGGGCAAGAGACCCAGTACTTC. Amino acids: CASSVAGQGQETQYF.

In this sample, this clonotype turned up many times. The DNA of the CDR3 is TGCGCCAGCAGCTCGGGTCGGCGGGATAAAAGCTACGAGCAGTACTTC. Translation gives CASSSGRRDKSYEQYF. This chain joins TRBV5-1 and TRBJ2-7; D might be TRBD2 (6 bases). This CDR3 has 16 amino acids. V dropped 3 bases and J dropped 3 bases, with 19 bases sitting between them. Germline V CDR1 and CDR2: SGHRS, YFSETQ.

The genes are TRBV29-1 and TRBJ1-1; 8 bases map to TRBD1. CDR1 and CDR2 from the germline V gene are SQVTM and ANQGSEA. This CDR3 contains 11 residues. The ends lost 8 bases at V and 8 bases at J; junction bases unmatched: 7. The CDR3 DNA reads TGCAGCTTAGATCAGGGGGCAGAAGCTTTCTTT. Encoded protein: CSLDQGAEAFF.

This chain connects TRBV29-1 to TRBJ2-3; 7 bases line up with TRBD2. The CDR3 is 14 residues long. Trimming took 5 bases from V and 0 from J; bases not matched to a gene: 5. From germline, CDR1 is SQVTM and CDR2 ANQGSEA. CDR3 DNA: TGCAGCGTTATGGGAGGGGAAAGCACAGATACGCAGTATTTT. It yields the protein CSVMGGESTDTQYF.

This clonotype was recorded a few times. The gene calls are TRBV29-1 and TRBJ1-1; D possibly corresponds to TRBD1 (5 bases). Trimming removed 2 bases from V and 4 bases from J, with 11 bases in between. The CDR3 runs 13 residues. The germline gives CDR1 SQVTM, CDR2 ANQGSEA. The CDR3 coding sequence is TGCAGCGTTGAATCGGGGGATTTCACTGAAGCTTTCTTT. Its translation: CSVESGDFTEAFF.

Only a few counts were recorded for this clonotype. This chain connects TRBV7-9 to TRBJ2-2; D is perhaps TRBD2 (5 bases). This CDR3 has 15 amino acids. Trimming shortened V by 8 bases and J by 4 bases, and 17 bases separated the two germline ends. Germline assignment: CDR1 SEHNR and CDR2 FQNEAQ (reference sequence). CDR3 coding DNA: TGTGCCAGCCTAGGGTGGGGAGATCTCACCGGGGAGCTGTTTTTT. Residues: CASLGWGDLTGELFF.

The chain joins TRBV16 to TRBJ1-1; D unresolved. The CDR3 extends over 14 amino acids. V lost 0 bases and J 4 bases, leaving 9 bases between the germline ends. Looked up from germline, CDR1 is KGHSY and CDR2 is FQNENV. Written as DNA, the CDR3 is TGTGCCAGCAGCCAATCGAAGGGCTCCACTGAAGCTTTCTTT. This translates into CASSQSKGSTEAFF. Variable domain in full (rest from reference TRBV16 and TRBJ1-1): GEEVAQTPKHLVRGEGQKAKLYCAPIKGHSYVFWYQQVLKNEFKFLISFQNENVFDETGMPKERFSAKCLPNSPCSLEIQATKLEDSAVYFCASSQSKGSTEAFFGQGTRLTVV.

The chain carries TRBV5-6 and TRBJ2-5; D not certain. The CDR3 is 14 residues long. Trimming left V 1 base short and J 5 bases short, with 12 bases between. Per the germline V gene, CDR1 is SGHDT and CDR2 is YYEEEE. CDR3 loop: CASSLFSEYETQYF. The CDR3 region has the DNA TGTGCCAGCAGCTTGTTCTCCGAGTACGAGACCCAGTACTTC.

This clonotype was seen a handful of times. This chain joins TRBV7-8 and TRBJ2-5, with TRBD2 as a possible D gene (6 bases). The V and J ends lost 6 bases and 5 bases respectively, with 19 bases between them. The CDR3 length is 15 residues. Germline V gene data show CDR1 as SGHVS and CDR2 as FQNEAQ. The CDR3 bases are TGTGCCAGCAGACCGGAGGGTTTGGATTGGGAGACCCAGTACTTC. As protein: CASRPEGLDWETQYF.

The gene calls are TRBV2 and TRBJ2-7, with D uncertain. This CDR3 comprises 12 residues. Per germline, CDR1 SNHLY and CDR2 FYNNEI. V was cut by 6 bases and J by 6 bases, with 12 bases left in between. CDR3 residues: CASSNPPGEQYF. The CDR3 nucleotides are TGTGCCAGCAGCAACCCGCCGGGCGAGCAGTACTTC.

This clonotype was detected only a few times. The chain employs TRBV7-3 and TRBJ1-1; tentative D call: TRBD1 (5 bases). Trimming stripped 1 base from V and 3 bases from J, with 15 bases between. The CDR3 covers 16 residues. The germline V gene encodes CDR1 SGHTA and CDR2 FQGTGA. CDR3 sequence reads: CASSLMGAGSHTEAFF. In nucleotides, the CDR3 is TGTGCCAGCAGCTTAATGGGCGCAGGGAGCCACACTGAAGCTTTCTTT.

V usage is TRBV7-2 and J usage is TRBJ1-2; D not certain. The length of the CDR3 is 14 residues. V lost 2 bases to trimming and J lost 1 base, with 8 bases between them. Germline CDR1 reads SGHTA; CDR2 reads FQGNSA. In nucleotides, the CDR3 is TGTGCCAGCAGCTTAAGTAGTGTTAACTATGGCTACACCTTC. Its translation is CASSLSSVNYGYTF.